These T cell receptor beta chains were read from a single sample in a study of T cells after yellow fever vaccination. TCRdb reprocessed the 5' RACE reads with MiXCR, giving one entry per CDR3 protein. The sample contains over 300,000 distinct CDR3 sequences, 4.1% of which appear only once. The specimen was PBMCs, collected 5 days after the yellow fever booster vaccination. These receptors all stem from a man between 18 and 35 years old who received the YFV17D yellow fever vaccine. Both conserved end residues are part of each CDR3. The order of the fields is clone size, D gene, V gene, J gene, CDR3 length, CDR3 DNA, CDR3 protein. A D gene is named only where the DNA matches it firmly. Size is omitted from some rows. Given values are once, few, many or a class for expanded clones.

clone_size: .; d_call: TRBD2; v_call: TRBV3-1; j_call: TRBJ2-7; cdr3_length: 15; cdr3_nt: TGTGCCAGCAGGTTACTAGCGGACAACTCCTACGAGCAGTACTTC; cdr3_aa: CASRLLADNSYEQYF
clone_size: few; d_call: TRBD1; v_call: TRBV7-9; j_call: TRBJ2-3; cdr3_length: 15; cdr3_nt: TGTGCCAGCAGCTTCGGGACAGGGGGCGCAGATACGCAGTATTTT; cdr3_aa: CASSFGTGGADTQYF
clone_size: .; d_call: .; v_call: TRBV20-1; j_call: TRBJ1-1; cdr3_length: 15; cdr3_nt: TGCAGTGCTAGAGATCCGGCGGCAGGCAAGGGGGAAGCTTTCTTT; cdr3_aa: CSARDPAAGKGEAFF
clone_size: .; d_call: .; v_call: TRBV20-1; j_call: TRBJ1-1; cdr3_length: 12; cdr3_nt: TGCAGTGCGAGGGGGGGGAACACTGATGCTTTCTTT; cdr3_aa: CSARGGNTDAFF
clone_size: few; d_call: .; v_call: TRBV12-3/TRBV12-4; j_call: TRBJ1-6; cdr3_length: 14; cdr3_nt: TGTGCCAGCAGGGGGGAACATTTCGGTTCACCCCTCCACTTT; cdr3_aa: CASRGEHFGSPLHF
clone_size: .; d_call: .; v_call: TRBV27; j_call: TRBJ2-1; cdr3_length: 16; cdr3_nt: TGTGCCAGCAGTTTAGCCCCGGGTCAGGGGATCAATGAGCAGTTCTTC; cdr3_aa: CASSLAPGQGINEQFF
clone_size: once; d_call: TRBD1; v_call: TRBV7-6; j_call: TRBJ2-2; cdr3_length: 16; cdr3_nt: TGTGCCAGCAGCTTAGCGGGACAGGGTCCGACCGGGGAGCTGTTTTTT; cdr3_aa: CASSLAGQGPTGELFF
clone_size: few; d_call: .; v_call: TRBV19; j_call: TRBJ2-3; cdr3_length: 16; cdr3_nt: TGTGCCAGTAGCCTCACGATCCCCCCACGCGCAGATACGCAGTATTTT; cdr3_aa: CASSLTIPPRADTQYF
clone_size: many; d_call: TRBD1; v_call: TRBV20-1; j_call: TRBJ2-4; cdr3_length: 16; cdr3_nt: TGCAGTGTCCAAAGGGACAGGGGATTAGCCAAAAACATTCAGTACTTC; cdr3_aa: CSVQRDRGLAKNIQYF
clone_size: few; d_call: TRBD2; v_call: TRBV6-5; j_call: TRBJ2-3; cdr3_length: 15; cdr3_nt: TGTGCCAGCAGTTCTCCGCGGGGGGGCTCGTATACGCAGTATTTT; cdr3_aa: CASSSPRGGSYTQYF
clone_size: many; d_call: TRBD1; v_call: TRBV5-1; j_call: TRBJ2-7; cdr3_length: 15; cdr3_nt: TGCGCCAGCGCCCGCTCCGGGACAGGGGAGTACGAGCAGTACTTC; cdr3_aa: CASARSGTGEYEQYF
clone_size: .; d_call: .; v_call: TRBV4-3; j_call: TRBJ1-6; cdr3_length: 18; cdr3_nt: TGCGCCAGCAGCCAAGATAGCCAGGCCAGCTCCTATAATTCACCCCTCCACTTT; cdr3_aa: CASSQDSQASSYNSPLHF
clone_size: few; d_call: .; v_call: TRBV19; j_call: TRBJ2-1; cdr3_length: 16; cdr3_nt: TGTGCCAGTAGTATTTCATTGGGGCGACCGATCGCCGAGCAGTTCTTC; cdr3_aa: CASSISLGRPIAEQFF
clone_size: few; d_call: .; v_call: TRBV27; j_call: TRBJ2-2; cdr3_length: 11; cdr3_nt: TGTGCCAGCAGTTTAAAGGGGGAGCTGTTTTTT; cdr3_aa: CASSLKGELFF
clone_size: .; d_call: .; v_call: TRBV7-2; j_call: TRBJ2-3; cdr3_length: 13; cdr3_nt: TGTGCCAGCTCACAGGGCGGGAATCGTGCGCAGTATTTT; cdr3_aa: CASSQGGNRAQYF
clone_size: few; d_call: TRBD2; v_call: TRBV27; j_call: TRBJ2-3; cdr3_length: 15; cdr3_nt: TGTGCCAGCAGTTGGGAAGCGGGGGGCACAGATACGCAGTATTTT; cdr3_aa: CASSWEAGGTDTQYF
clone_size: .; d_call: .; v_call: TRBV7-2; j_call: TRBJ1-6; cdr3_length: 22; cdr3_nt: TGTGCCAGCAGCCGGAGACACCTAACCGGGAGCCGCCGTACCTCCTATAATTCACCCCTCCACTTT; cdr3_aa: CASSRRHLTGSRRTSYNSPLHF
clone_size: many; d_call: TRBD2; v_call: TRBV7-9; j_call: TRBJ2-3; cdr3_length: 14; cdr3_nt: TGTGCCAGCGGGATAGCGGGGCCTCGAGATACGCAGTATTTT; cdr3_aa: CASGIAGPRDTQYF
clone_size: few; d_call: .; v_call: TRBV20-1; j_call: TRBJ2-3; cdr3_length: 13; cdr3_nt: TGCAGTGCCGGGACCTTTGTAGGAGATACGCAGTATTTT; cdr3_aa: CSAGTFVGDTQYF
clone_size: .; d_call: .; v_call: TRBV5-1; j_call: TRBJ2-2; cdr3_length: 15; cdr3_nt: TGCGCCAGCAGCTTCGGGCACGGGGACACCGGGGAGCTGTTTTTT; cdr3_aa: CASSFGHGDTGELFF
clone_size: .; d_call: TRBD1; v_call: TRBV7-9; j_call: TRBJ1-6; cdr3_length: 14; cdr3_nt: TGTGCCAGCATCCAAACAGGGGTACGGGCACCCCTCCACTTT; cdr3_aa: CASIQTGVRAPLHF
clone_size: many; d_call: .; v_call: TRBV4-3; j_call: TRBJ1-1; cdr3_length: 11; cdr3_nt: TGCGCCAGCAGCCAAGATTCTAAAGCTTTCTTT; cdr3_aa: CASSQDSKAFF
clone_size: many; d_call: .; v_call: TRBV4-3; j_call: TRBJ1-3; cdr3_length: 17; cdr3_nt: TGCGCCAGCAGCCAAGAGTTCCAGGGGCTAGGTGGAAACACCATATATTTT; cdr3_aa: CASSQEFQGLGGNTIYF
clone_size: .; d_call: .; v_call: TRBV6-2/TRBV6-3; j_call: TRBJ2-3; cdr3_length: 14; cdr3_nt: TGTGCCAGCAGTTACTCGTATAGTCGGCATACGCAGTATTTT; cdr3_aa: CASSYSYSRHTQYF
clone_size: many; d_call: TRBD2; v_call: TRBV4-2; j_call: TRBJ2-3; cdr3_length: 17; cdr3_nt: TGTGCCAGCAGCCACCCCCTCGGGCGGGGGAACATAGATACGCAGTATTTT; cdr3_aa: CASSHPLGRGNIDTQYF
clone_size: .; d_call: TRBD1; v_call: TRBV25-1; j_call: TRBJ1-1; cdr3_length: 17; cdr3_nt: TGTGCCAGCAGTGAGCGATCCGGGACAGGGGTTGGGACTGAAGCTTTCTTT; cdr3_aa: CASSERSGTGVGTEAFF
clone_size: .; d_call: .; v_call: TRBV9; j_call: TRBJ2-3; cdr3_length: 13; cdr3_nt: TGTGCCAGCAGCGAAAGGGGGGTTGATACGCAGTATTTT; cdr3_aa: CASSERGVDTQYF
clone_size: .; d_call: TRBD1; v_call: TRBV27; j_call: TRBJ1-1; cdr3_length: 13; cdr3_nt: TGTGCCAGCAGTCCCCGACAGGGCCGTGAAGCTTTCTTT; cdr3_aa: CASSPRQGREAFF
clone_size: .; d_call: TRBD1; v_call: TRBV7-9; j_call: TRBJ2-1; cdr3_length: 16; cdr3_nt: TGTGCCAGCAGCTTAGCCCTGGGACAGGGGAACAATGAGCAGTTCTTC; cdr3_aa: CASSLALGQGNNEQFF
clone_size: few; d_call: .; v_call: TRBV15; j_call: TRBJ2-2; cdr3_length: 15; cdr3_nt: TGTGCCACCAGTACCGATGCTCGGGGGTTAGGGGTGCTGTTTTTT; cdr3_aa: CATSTDARGLGVLFF
clone_size: few; d_call: .; v_call: TRBV19; j_call: TRBJ2-2; cdr3_length: 15; cdr3_nt: TGTGCCAGTACGCCAGGGCACGCGAACACCGGGGAGCTGTTTTTT; cdr3_aa: CASTPGHANTGELFF
clone_size: few; d_call: TRBD1; v_call: TRBV27; j_call: TRBJ2-5; cdr3_length: 15; cdr3_nt: TGTGCCAGCAGTCATCACAGGACAGGGGGAGAGACCCAGTACTTC; cdr3_aa: CASSHHRTGGETQYF
clone_size: .; d_call: TRBD2; v_call: TRBV6-5; j_call: TRBJ2-1; cdr3_length: 13; cdr3_nt: TGTGCCAGCAGTAGACTAGCGGGCAATGAGCAGTTCTTC; cdr3_aa: CASSRLAGNEQFF
clone_size: .; d_call: TRBD2; v_call: TRBV4-3; j_call: TRBJ2-1; cdr3_length: 15; cdr3_nt: TGCGCCAGCAGCCAAGATAGCGGGGGTTACAATGAGCAGTTCTTC; cdr3_aa: CASSQDSGGYNEQFF
clone_size: few; d_call: TRBD1; v_call: TRBV4-1; j_call: TRBJ1-2; cdr3_length: 16; cdr3_nt: TGCGCCAGCAGCCAAGGCTGGGGACAGGGATACTATGGCTACACCTTC; cdr3_aa: CASSQGWGQGYYGYTF
clone_size: many; d_call: .; v_call: TRBV27; j_call: TRBJ2-7; cdr3_length: 14; cdr3_nt: TGTGCCAGCAGTTTGTCCCAGGCCTCCTACGAGCAGTACTTC; cdr3_aa: CASSLSQASYEQYF
clone_size: many; d_call: .; v_call: TRBV25-1; j_call: TRBJ2-1; cdr3_length: 14; cdr3_nt: TGTGCCAGCAGTGACCGAGGGGGGGCCAATGAGCAGTTCTTC; cdr3_aa: CASSDRGGANEQFF
clone_size: few; d_call: TRBD2; v_call: TRBV5-1; j_call: TRBJ2-1; cdr3_length: 17; cdr3_nt: TGCGCCACTCAGGGGGGGACTAGCGGATTTTCCTACAATGAGCAGTTCTTC; cdr3_aa: CATQGGTSGFSYNEQFF
clone_size: .; d_call: .; v_call: TRBV6-6; j_call: TRBJ1-5; cdr3_length: 14; cdr3_nt: TGTGCCAGCAAGTTCGGCAGGGATTATCAGCCCCAGCATTTT; cdr3_aa: CASKFGRDYQPQHF
clone_size: few; d_call: .; v_call: TRBV6-2/TRBV6-3; j_call: TRBJ2-7; cdr3_length: 15; cdr3_nt: TGTGCCAGCAGTTACGGAAAGGGGGGCACCTACGAGCAGTACTTC; cdr3_aa: CASSYGKGGTYEQYF
clone_size: few; d_call: .; v_call: TRBV7-8; j_call: TRBJ2-1; cdr3_length: 15; cdr3_nt: TGTGCCAGCAGCCCACGGCTAGGCGGTTTGCATGAGCAGTTCTTC; cdr3_aa: CASSPRLGGLHEQFF
clone_size: many; d_call: .; v_call: TRBV27; j_call: TRBJ2-2; cdr3_length: 16; cdr3_nt: TGTGCCAGCAGCCGAGTGGGGGGGGCGATAACCGGGGAGCTGTTTTTT; cdr3_aa: CASSRVGGAITGELFF
clone_size: few; d_call: TRBD1; v_call: TRBV20-1; j_call: TRBJ1-5; cdr3_length: 15; cdr3_nt: TGCAGTGCTAGAGATAAGAGGACAGGAAAGTCGCCCCAGCATTTT; cdr3_aa: CSARDKRTGKSPQHF
clone_size: few; d_call: .; v_call: TRBV19; j_call: TRBJ1-4; cdr3_length: 14; cdr3_nt: TGTGCCAGTAGTCCGTCGCCAGGGAATGAAAAACTGTTTTTT; cdr3_aa: CASSPSPGNEKLFF
clone_size: few; d_call: .; v_call: TRBV20-1; j_call: TRBJ1-2; cdr3_length: 13; cdr3_nt: TGCAGTGCTAGAGCGGAAGACAACTATGGCTACACCTTC; cdr3_aa: CSARAEDNYGYTF
clone_size: many; d_call: TRBD1; v_call: TRBV7-2; j_call: TRBJ2-1; cdr3_length: 15; cdr3_nt: TGTGCCAGCACCCGTGGGGACAGTACCTACAATGAGCAGTTCTTC; cdr3_aa: CASTRGDSTYNEQFF
clone_size: .; d_call: TRBD2; v_call: TRBV4-2; j_call: TRBJ2-7; cdr3_length: 17; cdr3_nt: TGTGCCAGCAGCCAGGGACTAGCGGGCGATATCTCCTACGAGCAGTACTTC; cdr3_aa: CASSQGLAGDISYEQYF
clone_size: few; d_call: TRBD2; v_call: TRBV6-6; j_call: TRBJ2-3; cdr3_length: 14; cdr3_nt: TGTGCCAGCAGTTACTCGTCGGGGGGAGTTACGCAGTATTTT; cdr3_aa: CASSYSSGGVTQYF
clone_size: .; d_call: .; v_call: TRBV15; j_call: TRBJ1-2; cdr3_length: 14; cdr3_nt: TGTGCCACCTCAGGGGACACGTTGAACTATGGCTACACCTTC; cdr3_aa: CATSGDTLNYGYTF
clone_size: many; d_call: .; v_call: TRBV7-3; j_call: TRBJ1-1; cdr3_length: 14; cdr3_nt: TGTGCCAGCAGCTGGGGGGCCTGGTGGACTGAAGCTTTCTTT; cdr3_aa: CASSWGAWWTEAFF
clone_size: many; d_call: .; v_call: TRBV5-1; j_call: TRBJ1-5; cdr3_length: 15; cdr3_nt: TGCGCCAGCAGCGTCGGAACAGGGTATGGACAGCCCCAGCATTTT; cdr3_aa: CASSVGTGYGQPQHF
clone_size: few; d_call: TRBD1; v_call: TRBV2; j_call: TRBJ2-2; cdr3_length: 14; cdr3_nt: TGTGCCAGCAGGTCGGGACAGGGGACCGGGGAGCTGTTTTTT; cdr3_aa: CASRSGQGTGELFF
clone_size: .; d_call: .; v_call: TRBV6-5; j_call: TRBJ2-5; cdr3_length: 16; cdr3_nt: TGTGCCAGCAGTTACGGGTGGTGGGGGGGGCAGGAGACCCAGTACTTC; cdr3_aa: CASSYGWWGGQETQYF
clone_size: few; d_call: .; v_call: TRBV7-9; j_call: TRBJ1-2; cdr3_length: 14; cdr3_nt: TGTGCCAGCAGCTCCCGACAGGAGCACTATGGCTACACCTTC; cdr3_aa: CASSSRQEHYGYTF
clone_size: many; d_call: .; v_call: TRBV4-1; j_call: TRBJ2-5; cdr3_length: 15; cdr3_nt: TGCGCCAGCAGCCAAGAGGGAACGGATAAAGAGACCCAGTACTTC; cdr3_aa: CASSQEGTDKETQYF